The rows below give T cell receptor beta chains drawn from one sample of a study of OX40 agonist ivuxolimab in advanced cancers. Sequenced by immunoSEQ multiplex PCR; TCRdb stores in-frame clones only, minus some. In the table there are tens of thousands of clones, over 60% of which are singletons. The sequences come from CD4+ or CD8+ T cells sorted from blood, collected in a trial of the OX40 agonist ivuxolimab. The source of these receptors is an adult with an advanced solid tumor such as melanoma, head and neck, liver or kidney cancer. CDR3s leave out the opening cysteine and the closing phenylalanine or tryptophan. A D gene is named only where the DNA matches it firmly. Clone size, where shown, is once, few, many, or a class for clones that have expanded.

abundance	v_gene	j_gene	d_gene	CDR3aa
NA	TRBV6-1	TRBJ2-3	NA	ASSLGQTNTQY
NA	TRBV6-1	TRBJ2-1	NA	ASRGASYNEQF
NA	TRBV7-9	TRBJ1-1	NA	ASSPNTGVNTEAF
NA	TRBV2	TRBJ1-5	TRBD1	ASNPTGRDQPQH
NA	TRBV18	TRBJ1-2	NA	ASSPRQVNYGYT
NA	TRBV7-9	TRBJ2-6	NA	ASSPGANVLT
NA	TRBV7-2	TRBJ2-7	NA	ASSTGPEQY
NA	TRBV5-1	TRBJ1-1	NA	ATYLGPAGETEAF
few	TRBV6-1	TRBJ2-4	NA	ASSQSGQRINIQY
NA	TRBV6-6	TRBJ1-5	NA	ASSWGWNQPQH
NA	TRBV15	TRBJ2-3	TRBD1	ATSREGQPSTDTQY
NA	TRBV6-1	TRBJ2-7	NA	ACQSGPTYEQY
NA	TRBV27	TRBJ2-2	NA	ASSLTRFTGELF
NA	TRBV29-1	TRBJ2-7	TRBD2	SKRGRDDPLYEQY
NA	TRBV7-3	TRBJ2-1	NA	ASSAHFSYNEQF
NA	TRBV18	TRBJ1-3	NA	ASSLQGSGNTIY
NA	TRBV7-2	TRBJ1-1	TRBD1	ASSLQGAGTGAF
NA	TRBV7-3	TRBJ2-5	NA	ASSTSGQETQY
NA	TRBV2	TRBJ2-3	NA	ASSTDFTDTQY
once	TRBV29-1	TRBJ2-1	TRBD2	SVRAGAHEQF
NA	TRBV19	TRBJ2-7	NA	ASRVGRGGLYEQY
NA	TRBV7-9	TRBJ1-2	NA	ASSRTQGPGYGYT
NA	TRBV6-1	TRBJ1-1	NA	ASSVSYDSEAF
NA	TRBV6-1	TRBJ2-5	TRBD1	ASSGSYYRDRGGETQY
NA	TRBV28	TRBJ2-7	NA	ASNQLALSSYEQY
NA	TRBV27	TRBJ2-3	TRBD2	ASSRQRGTSTDTQY
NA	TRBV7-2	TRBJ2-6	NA	ASSPRTVPGANVLT
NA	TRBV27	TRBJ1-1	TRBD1	ASSRPPGQGNTEAF
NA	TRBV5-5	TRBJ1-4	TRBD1	ASSSNRGVTNEKLF
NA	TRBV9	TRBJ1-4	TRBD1	ASSPRTGGGEKLF
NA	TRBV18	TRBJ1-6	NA	ASSPVGANSPLH
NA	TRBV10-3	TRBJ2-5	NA	AISESQGAETQY
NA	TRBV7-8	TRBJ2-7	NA	ASSLVRSSYEQY
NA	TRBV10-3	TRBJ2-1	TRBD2	AIALGGGYNEQF
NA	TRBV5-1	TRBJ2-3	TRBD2	ASSTGTSGSTDTQY
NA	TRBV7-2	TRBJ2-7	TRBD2	ASSLPPSSGRAAEQY
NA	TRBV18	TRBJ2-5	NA	ASSLRIGGETQY
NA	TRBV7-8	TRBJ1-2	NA	ASSLVVGPVT
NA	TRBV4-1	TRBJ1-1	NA	ASSRTPTSNTEAF
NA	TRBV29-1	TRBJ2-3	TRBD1	STRRDRVNTDTQY
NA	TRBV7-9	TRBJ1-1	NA	ASSFTENTEAF
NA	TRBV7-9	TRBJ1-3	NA	ASSLRTERNTIY
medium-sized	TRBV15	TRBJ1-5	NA	ATSRDTGNQPQH
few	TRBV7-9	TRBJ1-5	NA	ASSPGRSNQPQH
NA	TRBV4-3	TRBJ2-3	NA	ASSHRGVGTDTQY
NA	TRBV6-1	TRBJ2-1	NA	ASSEAWSWGDNEQF
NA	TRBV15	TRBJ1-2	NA	ATSERGAGPNTRFYGYT
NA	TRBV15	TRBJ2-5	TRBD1	ATSRTTLDRGETQY
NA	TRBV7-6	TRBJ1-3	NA	ASSNGRSSGNTIY
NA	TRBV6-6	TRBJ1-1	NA	ASRRAGNTEAF
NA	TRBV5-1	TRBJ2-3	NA	ASSLVPMGGGSDTQY
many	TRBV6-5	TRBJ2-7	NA	ASSSGAYEQY
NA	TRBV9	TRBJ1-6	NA	ASSVEPGRDSPLH
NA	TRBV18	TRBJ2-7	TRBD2	ASSSSGSGSYEQY
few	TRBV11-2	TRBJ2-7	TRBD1	ASSRGQNKGQY